This entry is about one T cell receptor beta chain. Amplified TCR beta CDR3 regions derived from RNA transcripts. Using the HTBI primer set, a first-round RT-PCR was run on the TCR CDR3. TCRdb recomputed calls from the multiplex PCR reads with MiXCR, one row per CDR3 protein. This table holds some 720,000 distinct CDR3 sequences, roughly 17% found once. The germline CDR1 and CDR2 sequences are SGHAT and FQNNGV. The CDR3 has 13 amino acids. Trimming left V 4 bases short and J 2 bases short, with 3 bases between. Uncontrolled infection, other autoimmune disease, pregnancy or lactation excluded patients. This record belongs to a study of T cells in Graves' hyperthyroidism and ophthalmopathy.

V gene TRBV11-2 combines with J gene TRBJ2-6, with D unresolved. Input material: blood. The receptor comes from a man between 18 and 35 years old with Graves' hyperthyroidism. DNA of the CDR3: TGTGCCAGCAGCTCCACTGGGGCCAACGTCCTGACTTTC. This codes for CASSSTGANVLTF.